This TCR beta chain was found in a study of beta chain features in type 1 diabetes. Notes on the study in general: HLA effects on TCRB rearrangement stayed unresolved here.

This clone turned up a few times. Its antigen is undetermined. Heparinised blood was drawn once per donor, averaging about 116 mL. CDR1 and CDR2 (germline): KGHSH, LQKENI. The CDR3 covers 13 residues. Between the trimmed V and J ends, which lost 3 bases and 10 bases, there was a span of 15 bases. Expressed TCRB transcripts were sequenced, since all the RNA that had been isolated was reverse transcribed. The data were produced by immunoSEQ multiplex PCR, yet TCRdb's version contains in-frame clones alone and is incomplete. This table holds 400,000 to 450,000 clones, around 14% found once. The receptor was derived from a man aged 25 to 40 in good health. V usage is TRBV18 and J usage is TRBJ1-1; TRBD1 might be the D (6 bases). The specimen was naive CD4+ T cells from blood. CDR3 nucleotides: TGTGCCAGCTCACCCGAAGCACAGGGCGGAGCTTTCTTT. It yields the protein CASSPEAQGGAFF.